One and the same sample provided the 12 T cell receptor beta chains below, sequenced in a study of T-cell memory formation after mild COVID-19 (dated by TCRdb to about 2021). Receptor libraries were prepared by 5' RACE. The listed sequencing device is Illumina NovaSeq 6000. Using fastp trimming at Q25 and MiXCR clonotype assembly, TCRdb reanalyzed the public sequencing data and kept in-frame beta chains. Entries that share a CDR3 protein sequence are merged under the most common genes and DNA. This sample comprises roughly 100,000 distinct CDR3 sequences, roughly an eighth of them detected only once. The top ten constitute 27% of the sample. Input material: PBMCs or a T cell subset sorted from them (not recorded which). Every receptor here comes from an adult woman who had mild COVID-19 (a few samples of this study predate the infection). The sample titles of this study are shuffled in the database, so cell type and time point are left out; the donor was told from shared clones.

The rearrangement uses TRBV12-3 or TRBV12-4 and TRBJ2-5; 9 bases are a match to TRBD1. The CDR3 is made up of 15 amino acids. J was trimmed by 5 bases and V by 3 bases; bases with no gene match: 7. The CDR3 loop reads CASSLTGGPRETQYF. CDR3 coding DNA: TGTGCCAGCAGTTTGACAGGGGGGCCACGGGAGACCCAGTACTTC.

The genes are TRBV12-3 or TRBV12-4 and TRBJ2-3; TRBD1 might be the D (6 bases). The CDR3 has 14 amino acids. V lost 8 bases, J lost 0 bases, and 12 bases lay in between. In nucleotides, the CDR3 is TGTGCCAGCCGCCTGGGGGCAAGCACAGATACGCAGTATTTT. Protein: CASRLGASTDTQYF.

The chain uses TRBV11-2 and TRBJ2-1; a possible D gene is TRBD2 (6 bases). With 3 bases removed from V and 10 bases from J, the gap between germline ends came to 13 bases. The CDR3 is 13 residues long. Germline V gene data show CDR1 as SGHAT and CDR2 as FQNNGV. CDR3: CASSFLAVAEQFF. CDR3 sequence (DNA): TGTGCCAGCAGCTTCTTAGCGGTTGCCGAGCAGTTCTTC.

This chain joins TRBV20-1 and TRBJ2-7; the match to TRBD2 covers 8 bases. Germline V lookup: CDR1 DFQATT, CDR2 SNEGSKA (reference sequence). V shed 6 bases and J 0 bases; nucleotides not matched to a gene: 4. This CDR3 has 13 amino acids. The CDR3 reads CSAGGDNSYEQYF. The DNA for the CDR3 is TGCAGTGCCGGGGGGGACAACTCCTACGAGCAGTACTTC.

In its sample, this clonotype was seen many times. The rearrangement joins TRBV12-3 or TRBV12-4 to TRBJ2-5, with a weak D call TRBD1 (6 bases). Between the trimmed V and J ends, which lost 7 bases and 4 bases, there was a span of 16 bases. The CDR3 runs 14 residues. The CDR3: CASTKTGYLETQYF. In DNA form, the CDR3 reads TGTGCCAGCACCAAGACAGGATACCTAGAGACCCAGTACTTC.

This clonotype was counted only a few times. The chain recombines TRBV20-1 with TRBJ1-5; TRBD1 is a possible D gene (6 bases). V was trimmed by 0 bases and J by 0 bases, leaving 18 bases between them. The CDR3 covers 18 residues. Germline assignment: CDR1 DFQATT and CDR2 SNEGSKA (reference sequence). CDR3 sequence: CSARDKEGGPYSNQPQHF. The CDR3, as DNA: TGCAGTGCTAGAGATAAGGAGGGGGGTCCGTATAGCAATCAGCCCCAGCATTTT.

The V and J genes are TRBV7-8 and TRBJ2-7; no firm D call. This CDR3 comprises 14 residues. V lost 3 bases, J lost 0 bases, and 9 bases lay in between. Germline-derived CDR1 and CDR2 are SGHVS and FQNEAQ. The DNA of the CDR3 is TGTGCCAGCAGCTTGCGACTGAACTCCTACGAGCAGTACTTC. It codes for CASSLRLNSYEQYF.

This clonotype turned up a few times. The chain has TRBV29-1 and TRBJ1-2; TRBD1 might be the D (5 bases). The CDR3 sequence is 11 residues long. Looked up from germline, CDR1 is SQVTM and CDR2 is ANQGSEA. The V end was cut by 5 bases, the J end by 6 bases, with 10 bases between. CDR3 region: CSVPQGNGYTF. The CDR3 nucleotides are TGCAGCGTTCCTCAGGGAAATGGCTACACCTTC. Based on the CDR3 plus reference TRBV29-1 and TRBJ1-2, the full variable domain is SAVISQKPSRDICQRGTSLTIQCQVDSQVTMMFWYRQQPGQSLTLIATANQGSEATYESGFVIDKFPISRPNLTFSTLTVSNMSPEDSSIYLCSVPQGNGYTFGSGTRLTVV.

This clonotype was seen a few times. The V and J genes are TRBV5-1 and TRBJ2-1; D is undetermined. Germline assignment: CDR1 SGHRS and CDR2 YFSETQ. The CDR3 consists of 12 residues. V lost 0 bases, J lost 7 bases, and 5 bases lay in between. The CDR3 DNA reads as TGCGCCAGCAGCTTGGACCAGAATGAGCAGTTCTTC. Its translation is CASSLDQNEQFF.

The V and J genes are TRBV24-1 and TRBJ2-3; TRBD1 is a possible D gene (6 bases). V was shortened by 3 bases and J by 4 bases, with 10 bases between the two germline ends. The CDR3 runs to 14 residues. Germline-derived CDR1 and CDR2 are KGHDR and SFDVKD. The CDR3 loop is CATSDEQGPDTQYF. Written as DNA, the CDR3 is TGTGCCACCAGTGATGAGCAGGGGCCAGATACGCAGTATTTT.

This clonotype was observed a few times. The chain carries TRBV6-2 or TRBV6-3 and TRBJ2-3; D possibly corresponds to TRBD2 (6 bases). This CDR3 is built from 18 residues. V shed 6 bases and J shed 2 bases, with 24 bases lying between them. Germline assignment: CDR1 MNHEY and CDR2 SVGEGT. In DNA form, the CDR3 reads TGTGCCAGCAGCCTTTGGATTGAGGGACTGGCTTTCACAGATACGCAGTATTTT. It specifies CASSLWIEGLAFTDTQYF.

The chain carries TRBV5-5 and TRBJ2-1, with unresolved D. CDR3 length: 16 residues. Germline V gene sequence: CDR1 SGHKS, CDR2 YYEKEE (reference sequence). Trimming pared 0 bases from V and 8 bases from J, leaving 18 bases between. For the CDR3, the DNA is TGTGCCAGCAGCTTGGCATCACAGAAGCCTTTGGATGAGCAGTTCTTC. Translating it yields CASSLASQKPLDEQFF. The entire variable domain, with the rest obtained from reference TRBV5-5 and TRBJ2-1, is as follows: DAGVTQSPTHLIKTRGQQVTLRCSPISGHKSVSWYQQVLGQGPQFIFQYYEKEERGRGNFPDRFSARQFPNYSSELNVNALLLGDSALYLCASSLASQKPLDEQFFGPGTRLTVL.